The TCR beta chain under discussion was sequenced for a study of T-cell memory formation after mild COVID-19. Findings of the study overall: The finding that pre-infection memory included some responding clones suggested that cross-reactive memory joined. Clones contracting over day 15 to 85 were CD4/CD8 balanced, with later expanders leaning CD4+. Day 37-peaking second-wave clones had unconfirmed SARS-CoV-2 specificity. Most CD4+ clones that shrank were in CM and EM, while CD8+ ones turned up in EMRA.

Note on this clonotype: Its antigen is unidentified.

TCRdb independently ran MiXCR on the 5' RACE reads; one entry per CDR3 protein. This table holds hundreds of thousands of distinct CDR3 sequences, 28% found once. V shed 5 bases and J 2 bases; nucleotides not matched to a gene: 4. There are 15 residues in the CDR3. Germline V gives CDR1 SGHTA, CDR2 FQGTGA. Sequencing used PBMCs or a T cell subset sorted from them (not recorded which). The receptor comes from an adult woman who had mild COVID-19 (a few samples of this study predate the infection). Cell type and time point are not known. The chain combines TRBV7-3 with TRBJ2-1, with TRBD2 identical over 9 bases. The CDR3 reads CASSPIAGAYNEQFF. The CDR3 region has the DNA TGTGCCAGCAGCCCCATAGCGGGAGCCTACAATGAGCAGTTCTTC.